This is a list of T cell receptor beta chains from one sample in a study of T cell repertoires in cytomegalovirus infection. Antigens for these TCRs are unknown. TCRdb ran MiXCR on the reads and lists one entry per CDR3 protein. The sample consists of roughly 990,000 distinct CDR3 sequences, 25% to 40% of them appearing once. Source: cultured CD8+ T cells from PBMCs, taken from culture after CMV antigen stimulation. The receptors come from a human donor in good health (CMV status not recorded). Some clones in this sample may be carry-over from other donors' samples. Each CDR3 is given with its conserved first and last residue. Fields, in order: D gene, clone size, V gene, J gene, CDR3 length, CDR3 protein, CDR3 DNA. A D gene is named only where the DNA matches it firmly. Only part of the rows carry a size: once, few, many, or a class if the clone is expanded.

>NA|many|TRBV7-2|TRBJ1-3|15
CASSPTSLSGNTIYF
TGTGCCAGCAGCCCGACATCGCTCTCTGGAAACACCATATATTTT
>NA|NA|TRBV7-7|TRBJ2-1|13
CASAPQPYNEQFF
TGTGCTAGCGCTCCCCAACCTTACAATGAGCAGTTCTTC
>NA|few|TRBV25-1|TRBJ1-1|11
CASIRDGRAFF
TGTGCCAGCATCAGGGATGGTCGAGCTTTCTTT
>NA|NA|TRBV19|TRBJ2-7|15
CASTPSGTGLYEQYF
TGTGCCAGTACTCCAAGCGGAACAGGGCTGTACGAGCAGTACTTC
>NA|many|TRBV12-3/TRBV12-4|TRBJ2-1|11
CASTRDNEQFF
TGTGCCAGCACACGGGACAATGAGCAGTTCTTC
>NA|few|TRBV6-2/TRBV6-3|TRBJ2-2|14
CASSFSGTRRELFF
TGTGCCAGCAGTTTTTCAGGGACTCGGAGGGAGCTGTTTTTT
>NA|many|TRBV7-9|TRBJ2-3|16
CASTAGGTGRTDTQYF
TGTGCCAGCACCGCTGGGGGGACCGGGAGAACAGATACGCAGTATTTT
>NA|few|TRBV7-2|TRBJ1-6|16
CASSLAPWPINSPLHF
TGTGCCAGCAGCTTAGCGCCTTGGCCGATAAATTCACCCCTCCACTTT
>TRBD2|NA|TRBV20-1|TRBJ2-2|14
CSASSGGNTGELFF
TGCAGTGCTAGTAGCGGGGGGAACACCGGGGAGCTGTTTTTT
>TRBD1|few|TRBV6-1|TRBJ1-2|12
CASTSGTGPAAF
TGTGCCAGCACCTCCGGGACAGGGCCTGCGGCCTTC
>NA|few|TRBV12-5|TRBJ1-1|13
CASGWAGGTEAFF
TGTGCTAGTGGTTGGGCAGGCGGCACTGAAGCTTTCTTT
>NA|NA|TRBV7-8|TRBJ1-1|13
CASSLRGYTEAFF
TGTGCCAGCAGCTTAAGGGGGTACACTGAAGCTTTCTTT
>NA|NA|TRBV20-1|TRBJ2-7|14
CSARDSYNSYEQYF
TGCAGTGCTAGGGACAGCTACAACTCCTACGAGCAGTACTTC
>NA|many|TRBV7-2|TRBJ2-1|16
CASSLGLTGPYNEQFF
TGTGCCAGCAGCTTAGGCCTGACAGGACCCTACAATGAGCAGTTCTTC
>NA|many|TRBV7-2|TRBJ1-3|11
CASSFGTEVYF
TGTGCCAGCAGCTTCGGGACCGAGGTATATTTT
>NA|NA|TRBV7-9|TRBJ2-2|16
CARASRRGENTGELFF
TGTGCCAGGGCAAGTAGGCGGGGAGAGAACACCGGGGAGCTGTTTTTT
>NA|few|TRBV4-1|TRBJ2-1|21
CASSPLGETGKREALYNEQFF
TGCGCCAGCAGCCCTCTGGGGGAGACAGGGAAGCGGGAAGCCCTATACAATGAGCAGTTCTTC
>NA|NA|TRBV4-2|TRBJ1-1|15
CASSQEGAANTEAFF
TGTGCCAGCAGCCAAGAGGGGGCGGCGAACACTGAAGCTTTCTTT
>NA|many|TRBV7-9|TRBJ2-7|11
CASSPVYEQYF
TGTGCCAGCAGCCCGGTCTACGAGCAGTACTTC
>TRBD1|NA|TRBV9|TRBJ2-1|15
CASSADRVSYNEQFF
TGTGCCAGCAGCGCCGACAGGGTGTCCTACAATGAGCAGTTCTTC
>NA|NA|TRBV6-5|TRBJ1-3|15
CASSYSTEPGNTIYF
TGTGCCAGCAGTTACTCTACAGAGCCGGGAAACACCATATATTTT
>NA|few|TRBV7-2|TRBJ2-3|15
CASSLVSGYTDTQYF
TGTGCCAGCAGCTTAGTTAGCGGCTACACAGATACGCAGTATTTT
>TRBD1|NA|TRBV28|TRBJ2-3|17
CASSVPWDRVITDTQYF
TGTGCCAGCAGTGTGCCATGGGACAGGGTTATCACAGATACGCAGTATTTT
>NA|few|TRBV5-6|TRBJ2-2|15
CASSFSGEGAGELFF
TGTGCCAGCAGCTTCTCAGGGGAAGGTGCCGGGGAGCTGTTTTTT
>NA|NA|TRBV7-6|TRBJ2-1|16
CASSSRGGTEPNEQFF
TGTGCCAGCAGCTCTAGAGGGGGGACAGAGCCCAATGAGCAGTTCTTC
>NA|NA|TRBV11-2|TRBJ2-5|15
CASSYLWGGQETQYF
TGTGCCAGCAGTTACCTTTGGGGTGGGCAAGAGACCCAGTACTTC
>NA|many|TRBV7-6|TRBJ2-3|13
CASSLNSPDTQYF
TGTGCCAGCAGCTTAAACTCGCCAGATACGCAGTATTTT
>NA|NA|TRBV2|TRBJ1-5|12
CASSEARQPQHF
TGTGCCAGCAGTGAAGCACGACAGCCCCAGCATTTT
>NA|NA|TRBV9|TRBJ1-2|14
CASSDRTAGGGYTF
TGTGCCAGCAGCGATCGGACGGCCGGCGGAGGCTACACCTTC
>TRBD1|many|TRBV27|TRBJ1-6|14
CASSYDRGNSPLHF
TGTGCCAGCAGTTATGACAGGGGGAATTCACCCCTCCACTTT